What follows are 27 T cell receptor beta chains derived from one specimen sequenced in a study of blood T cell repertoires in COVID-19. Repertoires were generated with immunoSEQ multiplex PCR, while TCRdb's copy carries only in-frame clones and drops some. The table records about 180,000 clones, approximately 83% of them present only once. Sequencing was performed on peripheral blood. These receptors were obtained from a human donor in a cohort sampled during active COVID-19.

In nucleotides, the CDR3 is TGCGCCAGCAGCCGACAGGGGAGGTTTGGCACTGAAGCTTTCTTT. Amino acid sequence: CASSRQGRFGTEAFF. The rearrangement uses TRBV10-1 and TRBJ1-1, with TRBD1 matching 8 bases. Germline CDR1 WNHNN, CDR2 SYGVQD (reference sequence). CDR3 size: 15 residues. The V and J ends lost 6 bases and 4 bases, in that order; junction bases with no gene match: 10.

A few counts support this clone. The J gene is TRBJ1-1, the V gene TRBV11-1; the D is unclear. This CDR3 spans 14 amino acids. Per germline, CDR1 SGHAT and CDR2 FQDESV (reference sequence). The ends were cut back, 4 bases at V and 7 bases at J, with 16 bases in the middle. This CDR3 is CASSSIGSEFEAFF. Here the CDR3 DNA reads TGTGCCAGCAGCTCCATCGGGTCGGAGTTTGAAGCTTTCTTT.

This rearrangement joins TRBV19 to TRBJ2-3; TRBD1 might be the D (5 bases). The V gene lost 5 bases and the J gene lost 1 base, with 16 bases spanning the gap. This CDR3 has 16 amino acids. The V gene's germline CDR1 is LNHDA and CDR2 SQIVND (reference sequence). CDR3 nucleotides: TGTGCCAGTAGTGCCCCCAGGGCTGCCGGCACAGATACGCAGTATTTT. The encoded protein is CASSAPRAAGTDTQYF.

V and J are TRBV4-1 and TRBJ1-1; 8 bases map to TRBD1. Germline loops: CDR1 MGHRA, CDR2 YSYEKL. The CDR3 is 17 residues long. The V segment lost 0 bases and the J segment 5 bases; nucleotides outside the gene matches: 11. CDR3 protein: CASSQDGDRGARTEAFF. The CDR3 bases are TGCGCCAGCAGCCAAGATGGTGACAGGGGCGCTCGGACTGAAGCTTTCTTT.

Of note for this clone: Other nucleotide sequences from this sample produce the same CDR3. The CDR3 coding sequence is TGCGCCAGCAGTGAAGGCAGGGGTGGGACTGAAGCTTTCTTT. It encodes CASSEGRGGTEAFF. The chain couples TRBV10-1 to TRBJ1-1; D is perhaps TRBD1 (6 bases). The V gene's germline CDR1 is WNHNN and CDR2 SYGVQD (reference sequence). The CDR3 runs 14 residues. Trimming removed 3 bases at V and 5 bases at J, with 13 bases between.

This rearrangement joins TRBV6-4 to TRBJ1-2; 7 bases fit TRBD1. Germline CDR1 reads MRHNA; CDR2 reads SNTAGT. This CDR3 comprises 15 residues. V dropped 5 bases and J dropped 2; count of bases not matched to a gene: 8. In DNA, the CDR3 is TGTGCCAGCAGTATTAAGACGGACAGGAACTATGGCTACACCTTC. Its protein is CASSIKTDRNYGYTF.

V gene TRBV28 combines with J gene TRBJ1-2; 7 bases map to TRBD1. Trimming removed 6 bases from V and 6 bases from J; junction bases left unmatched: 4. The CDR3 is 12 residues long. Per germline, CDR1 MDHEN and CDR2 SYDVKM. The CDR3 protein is CASSDRVHGYTF. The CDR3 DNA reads TGTGCCAGCAGCGACAGGGTTCATGGCTACACCTTC.

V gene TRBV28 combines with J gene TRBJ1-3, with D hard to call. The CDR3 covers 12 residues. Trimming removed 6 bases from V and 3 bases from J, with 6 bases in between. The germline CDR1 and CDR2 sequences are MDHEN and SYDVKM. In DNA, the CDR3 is TGTGCCAGCAGCCGACTTGGAAACACCATATATTTT. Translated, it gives CASSRLGNTIYF. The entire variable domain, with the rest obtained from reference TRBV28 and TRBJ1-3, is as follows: DVKVTQSSRYLVKRTGEKVFLECVQDMDHENMFWYRQDPGLGLRLIYFSYDVKMKEKGDIPEGYSVSREKKERFSLILESASTNQTSMYLCASSRLGNTIYFGEGSWLTVV.

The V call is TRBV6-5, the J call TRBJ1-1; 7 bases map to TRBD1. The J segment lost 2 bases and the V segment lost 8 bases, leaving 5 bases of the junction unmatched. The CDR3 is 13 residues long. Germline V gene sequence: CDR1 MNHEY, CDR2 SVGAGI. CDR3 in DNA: TGTGCCAGCGAAAACAGGGGAAACACTGAAGCTTTCTTT. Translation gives CASENRGNTEAFF.

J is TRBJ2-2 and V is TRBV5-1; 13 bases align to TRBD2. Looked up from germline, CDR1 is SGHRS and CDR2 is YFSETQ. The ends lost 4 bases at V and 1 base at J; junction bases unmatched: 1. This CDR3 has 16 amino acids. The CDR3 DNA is TGCGCCAGCAGCCGACTAGCGGGGGGGAACACCGGGGAGCTGTTTTTT. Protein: CASSRLAGGNTGELFF.

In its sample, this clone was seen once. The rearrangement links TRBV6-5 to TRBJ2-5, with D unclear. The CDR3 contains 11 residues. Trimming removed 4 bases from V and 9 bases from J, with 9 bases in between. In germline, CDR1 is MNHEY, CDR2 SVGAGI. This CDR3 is CASSLGRAQYF. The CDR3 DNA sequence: TGTGCCAGCAGTTTGGGTCGGGCCCAGTACTTC.

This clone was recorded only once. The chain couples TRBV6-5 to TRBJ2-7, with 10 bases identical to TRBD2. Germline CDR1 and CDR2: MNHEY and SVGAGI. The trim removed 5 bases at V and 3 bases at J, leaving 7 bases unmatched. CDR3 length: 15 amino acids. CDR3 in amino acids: CASSPLAGVNYEQYF. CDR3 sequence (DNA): TGTGCCAGCAGTCCTCTAGCGGGAGTTAACTACGAGCAGTACTTC.

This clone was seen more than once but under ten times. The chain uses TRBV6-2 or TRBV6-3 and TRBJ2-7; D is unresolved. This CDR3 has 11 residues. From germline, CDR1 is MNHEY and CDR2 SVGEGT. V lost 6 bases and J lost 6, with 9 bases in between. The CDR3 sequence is CASSQLAEQYF. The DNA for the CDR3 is TGTGCCAGCAGCCAACTCGCCGAGCAGTACTTC.

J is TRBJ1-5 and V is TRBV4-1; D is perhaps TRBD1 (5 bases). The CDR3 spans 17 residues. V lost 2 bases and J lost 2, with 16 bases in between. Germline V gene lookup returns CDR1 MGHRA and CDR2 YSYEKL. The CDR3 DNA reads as TGCGCCAGCAGCCAAACTTCGGGGGTCCGAGGCAATCAGCCCCAGCATTTT. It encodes CASSQTSGVRGNQPQHF.

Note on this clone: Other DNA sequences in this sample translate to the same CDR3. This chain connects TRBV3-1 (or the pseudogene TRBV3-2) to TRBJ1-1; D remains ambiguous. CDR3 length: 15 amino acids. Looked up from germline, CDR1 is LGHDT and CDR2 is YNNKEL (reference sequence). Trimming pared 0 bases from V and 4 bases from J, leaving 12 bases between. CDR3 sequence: CASSQEAGVGTEAFF. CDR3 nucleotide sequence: TGTGCCAGCAGCCAAGAGGCGGGAGTGGGCACTGAAGCTTTCTTT.

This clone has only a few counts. The CDR3 DNA sequence: TGTGCCAGCAGCGCCGGGACAGGACGGATCCTTGTGGGCAATGAGCAGTTCTTC. The encoded protein is CASSAGTGRILVGNEQFF. J is TRBJ2-1 and V is TRBV9, with 8 nucleotides matching TRBD1. The V segment lost 3 bases and the J segment 6 bases; nucleotides outside the gene matches: 17. The CDR3 has 18 amino acids. Germline CDR1 reads SGDLS; CDR2 reads YYNGEE.

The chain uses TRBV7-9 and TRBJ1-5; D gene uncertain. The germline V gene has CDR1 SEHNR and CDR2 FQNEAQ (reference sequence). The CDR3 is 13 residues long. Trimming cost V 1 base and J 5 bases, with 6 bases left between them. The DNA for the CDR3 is TGTGCCAGCAGCTTAGGGTCGGATCAGCCCCAGCATTTT. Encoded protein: CASSLGSDQPQHF.

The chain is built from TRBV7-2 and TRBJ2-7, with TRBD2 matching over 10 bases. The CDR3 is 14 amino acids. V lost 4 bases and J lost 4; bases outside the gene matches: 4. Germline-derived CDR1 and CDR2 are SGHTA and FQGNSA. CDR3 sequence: CASSSGLAVYEQYF. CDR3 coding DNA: TGTGCCAGCAGCTCTGGACTAGCGGTTTACGAGCAGTACTTC.

The CDR3 DNA reads TGTGCCAGCAACCCCACGCGGCAATCCTACGAGCAGTACTTC. It specifies CASNPTRQSYEQYF. The chain has TRBV28 and TRBJ2-7; D not resolved. The germline gives CDR1 MDHEN, CDR2 SYDVKM. V lost 7 bases to trimming and J lost 1 base, with 14 bases between them. The CDR3 has 14 residues.

CDR3 sequence: CATSSTGSLWEPQHF. CDR3 bases: TGTGCCACCAGTTCGACAGGGTCTCTCTGGGAGCCCCAGCATTTT. V gene TRBV24-1 combines with J gene TRBJ1-5; TRBD1 aligns across 7 bases. Germline V gives CDR1 KGHDR, CDR2 SFDVKD. The CDR3 extends over 15 amino acids. V lost 6 bases and J lost 8; bases outside the gene matches: 12.

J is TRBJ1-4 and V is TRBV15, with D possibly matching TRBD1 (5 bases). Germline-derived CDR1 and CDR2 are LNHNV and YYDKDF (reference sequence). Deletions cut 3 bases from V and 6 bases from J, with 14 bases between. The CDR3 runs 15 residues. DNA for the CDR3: TGTGCCACCAGCAGGAGCAGGGAAGCCTATGAAAAACTGTTTTTT. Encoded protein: CATSRSREAYEKLFF.

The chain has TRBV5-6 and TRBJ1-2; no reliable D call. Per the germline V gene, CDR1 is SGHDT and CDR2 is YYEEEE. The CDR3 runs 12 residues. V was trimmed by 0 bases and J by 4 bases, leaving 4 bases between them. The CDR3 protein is CASSLGSYGYTF. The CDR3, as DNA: TGTGCCAGCAGCTTGGGCAGCTATGGCTACACCTTC.

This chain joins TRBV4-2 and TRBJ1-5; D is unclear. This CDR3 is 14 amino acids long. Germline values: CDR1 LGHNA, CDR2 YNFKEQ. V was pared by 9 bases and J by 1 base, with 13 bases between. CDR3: CARGYEGSNQPQHF. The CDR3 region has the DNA TGTGCCAGAGGATATGAGGGAAGCAATCAGCCCCAGCATTTT.

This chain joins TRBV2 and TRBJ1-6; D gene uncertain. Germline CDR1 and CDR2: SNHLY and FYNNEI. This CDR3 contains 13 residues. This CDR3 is CAETEKENSPLHF. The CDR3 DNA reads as TGTGCTGAGACGGAAAAGGAGAATTCACCCCTCCACTTT.

DNA of the CDR3: TGTGCCAGCTCACCACAACAGATGAACACTGAAGCTTTCTTT. As protein: CASSPQQMNTEAFF. The chain employs TRBV18 and TRBJ1-1, with unresolved D. The length of the CDR3 is 14 residues. The germline gives CDR1 KGHSH, CDR2 LQKENI. Trimming left V 1 base short and J 0 bases short, with 6 bases between.

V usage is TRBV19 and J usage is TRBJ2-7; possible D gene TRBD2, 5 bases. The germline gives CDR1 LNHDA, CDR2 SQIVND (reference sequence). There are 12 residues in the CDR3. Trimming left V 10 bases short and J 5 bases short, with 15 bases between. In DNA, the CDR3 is TGTGCCACCGGCGCGGGTGGTGACGAGCAGTACTTC. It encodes CATGAGGDEQYF.

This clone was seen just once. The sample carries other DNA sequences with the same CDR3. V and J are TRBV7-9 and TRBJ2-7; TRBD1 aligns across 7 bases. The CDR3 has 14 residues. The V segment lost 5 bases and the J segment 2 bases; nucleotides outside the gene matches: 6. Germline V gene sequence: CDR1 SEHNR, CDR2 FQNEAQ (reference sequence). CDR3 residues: CASSPRDRAYEQYF. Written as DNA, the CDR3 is TGTGCCAGCAGCCCGAGGGACAGAGCCTACGAGCAGTACTTC.